This note documents a single T cell receptor beta chain sequence. These data belong to a study of sequential checkpoint blockade in melanoma. Treatment here: randomized to nivolumab then ipilimumab (arm A) or the reverse (arm B). None of the patients previously received DNA-damaging chemotherapy. PBMC sorting kept live CD3+CD8+ cells without CD19 or CD56. Germline V gene data show CDR1 as SQVTM and CDR2 as ANQGSEA. The CDR3 is 15 residues long. Trimming cost V 8 bases and J 0 bases, with 19 bases left between them. The protocol was immunoSEQ multiplex PCR, while the TCRdb copy is restricted to in-frame clones and leaves out a portion. The sample records 20,000 to 25,000 clones, around 80% being singletons.

The TCR originated in a human donor with melanoma. Sequences were derived from CD8+ T cells sorted from blood (inferred from file names), sampled from a patient given nivolumab and ipilimumab in sequence. V is TRBV29-1 and J is TRBJ1-2; a weak D match, TRBD1 (6 bases). Here the CDR3 DNA reads TGCAGCCTTACCCGGGACACCAAAACTAACTATGGCTACACCTTC. This encodes CSLTRDTKTNYGYTF.